The clone carrying this T cell receptor (beta chain) was detected ten times or more. CDR3 size: 16 residues. Per the germline V gene, CDR1 is SGHVS and CDR2 is FNYEAQ. V was clipped by 5 bases and J by 2 bases, with 16 bases between them. The data originate from a study of metastatic and nonmetastatic thyroid tumors. Study in general: The authors compared repertoires across blood and tumor or nodule tissue from malignant and benign thyroid patients.

Before thyroid surgery, none of the patients had received any treatment. Authors' processing steps: To classify distant metastasis in papillary thyroid cancer, a model was built from CDR3 differences across clinicopathological groups. MiXCR re-clonotyped the PCR reads for TCRdb. The V and J calls were not made by the authors but by TCRdb's processing. Here the sample spans 20,000 to 25,000 clones, 9.5% to 15% being singletons. This sequence originates from a male donor with papillary thyroid cancer or a benign thyroid nodule (not recorded which). Some clones in this sample may be carry-over from other donors' samples. The specimen sequenced was blood. This chain connects TRBV7-6 to TRBJ2-1; D is unclear. The CDR3 sequence: CASSALDPLTYNEQFF. The CDR3, as DNA: TGTGCCAGCAGCGCACTCGACCCGCTAACCTACAATGAGCAGTTCTTC.